This is a list of T cell receptor beta chains from one sample in a study of blood T cell repertoires in COVID-19. Libraries were prepared by immunoSEQ multiplex PCR; TCRdb keeps only in-frame clonotypes and omits some of them. The table records fewer than 250,000 clones, 80% of them present only once. The specimen sequenced was PBMCs or T cells enriched from blood (not recorded which). These receptor sequences come from a woman in her forties with acute COVID-19. Each CDR3 is given with its conserved first and last residue. D genes are given only for firm matches. The listing skips clone size in some rows; elsewhere it reads once, few, many or a size class.

>TRBV19|TRBJ1-6|TRBD1|NA
CASSTLQGILHF
TGTGCCAGTAGTACCCTACAGGGGATTCTCCACTTT
>TRBV3-1/TRBV3-2|TRBJ1-1|NA|NA
CASSQVPDPNTEAFF
TGTGCCAGCAGCCAAGTTCCAGATCCGAACACTGAAGCTTTCTTT
>TRBV7-9|TRBJ2-2|NA|NA
CASSFSQAGTGELFF
TGTGCCAGCAGCTTTTCCCAGGCCGGTACCGGGGAGCTGTTTTTT
>TRBV25-1|TRBJ1-2|TRBD1|NA
CASSAPGRDSGYTF
TGTGCCAGCAGTGCTCCGGGAAGGGACAGTGGCTACACCTTC
>TRBV10-1|TRBJ2-6|TRBD1|NA
CASSEFRDRSPSSGANVLTF
TGCGCCAGCAGTGAGTTCCGGGACAGGTCTCCGAGCTCTGGGGCCAACGTCCTGACTTTC
>TRBV28|TRBJ2-7|TRBD2|NA
CASRAGGLADYEQYF
TGTGCCAGCAGGGCCGGGGGGTTAGCGGATTACGAGCAGTACTTC
>TRBV19|TRBJ1-5|NA|NA
CASSSSTESRQPQHF
TGTGCCAGTAGTAGCTCGACAGAATCGAGGCAGCCCCAGCATTTT
>TRBV19|TRBJ1-2|TRBD1|NA
CASSTLRDRGRMYGYTF
TGTGCCAGTAGTACTCTCCGAGACAGGGGGAGAATGTATGGCTACACCTTC
>TRBV2|TRBJ2-5|TRBD1|NA
CASSGQGEETQYF
TGTGCCAGCAGCGGACAGGGGGAAGAGACCCAGTACTTC
>TRBV28|TRBJ2-5|NA|NA
CASSPNYRETQYF
TGTGCCAGCAGCCCGAATTACAGGGAGACCCAGTACTTC
>TRBV24-1|TRBJ2-5|TRBD1|NA
CATSDQTGGGTQYF
TGTGCCACCAGTGATCAGACAGGGGGAGGGACCCAGTACTTC
>TRBV28|TRBJ1-5|NA|NA
CASRQTRTGISNQPQHF
TGTGCCAGCAGGCAAACACGAACAGGGATTAGCAATCAGCCCCAGCATTTT
>TRBV19|TRBJ1-2|TRBD1|once
CASSVGTGTGYTF
TGTGCCAGTAGTGTCGGGACAGGGACGGGCTACACCTTC
>TRBV6-5|TRBJ2-7|TRBD1|NA
CASSYGRGLEQYF
TGTGCCAGCAGTTACGGAAGGGGGCTCGAGCAGTACTTC
>TRBV11-1|TRBJ1-1|NA|NA
CASSLAYRLNTEAFF
TGTGCCAGCAGCTTAGCGTACAGGTTGAACACTGAAGCTTTCTTT
>TRBV27|TRBJ1-4|NA|NA
CASSKTGMNEKLFF
TGTGCCAGCAGTAAAACAGGGATGAATGAAAAACTGTTTTTT
>TRBV7-2|TRBJ1-4|TRBD1|NA
CASSLRGRKATNEKLFF
TGTGCCAGCAGCCTCAGGGGGCGCAAGGCAACTAATGAAAAACTGTTTTTT
>TRBV11-1|TRBJ1-2|NA|NA
CASSFSGPNNYGYTF
TGTGCCAGCAGCTTTTCAGGGCCAAATAACTATGGCTACACCTTC
>TRBV7-8|TRBJ2-2|TRBD1|NA
CASSFRTGMNGELFF
TGTGCCAGCAGCTTCCGGACAGGGATGAACGGGGAGCTGTTTTTT
>TRBV3-1/TRBV3-2|TRBJ1-2|TRBD1|NA
CASSPPPGQADGYTF
TGTGCCAGCAGCCCCCCCCCGGGACAGGCAGATGGCTACACCTTC
>TRBV5-1|TRBJ2-1|NA|NA
CASSLDRDTYNEQFF
TGCGCCAGCAGCTTGGACAGAGATACCTACAATGAGCAGTTCTTC
>TRBV6-5|TRBJ1-2|TRBD1|once
CASSPQGTYGYTF
TGTGCCAGCAGTCCACAGGGGACCTATGGCTACACCTTC
>TRBV5-4|TRBJ2-1|TRBD1|NA
CASSLVPGGRNEQFF
TGTGCCAGCAGCTTGGTGCCAGGGGGCCGGAATGAGCAGTTCTTC
>TRBV12-3/TRBV12-4|TRBJ1-4|TRBD1|few
CASSFKVRGQLFF
TGTGCCAGCAGTTTCAAAGTTAGGGGGCAACTGTTTTTT
>TRBV5-1|TRBJ2-5|NA|few
CASSLAFQSETQYF
TGCGCCAGCAGCTTGGCCTTCCAGTCGGAGACCCAGTACTTC
>TRBV29-1|TRBJ1-4|NA|NA
CSVAQGQANEKLFF
TGCAGCGTTGCTCAGGGGCAAGCTAATGAAAAACTGTTTTTT
>TRBV7-9|TRBJ1-5|NA|NA
CASSLGSGINQPQHF
TGTGCCAGCAGCTTAGGCTCCGGGATCAATCAGCCCCAGCATTTT
>TRBV10-3|TRBJ2-5|TRBD2|NA
CAIRAGTSGRGKETQYF
TGTGCCATCAGAGCCGGGACTAGCGGGAGGGGGAAAGAGACCCAGTACTTC
>TRBV2|TRBJ1-2|NA|few
CASSGGRGRDGYTF
TGTGCCAGCAGTGGGGGCAGGGGACGGGATGGCTACACCTTC